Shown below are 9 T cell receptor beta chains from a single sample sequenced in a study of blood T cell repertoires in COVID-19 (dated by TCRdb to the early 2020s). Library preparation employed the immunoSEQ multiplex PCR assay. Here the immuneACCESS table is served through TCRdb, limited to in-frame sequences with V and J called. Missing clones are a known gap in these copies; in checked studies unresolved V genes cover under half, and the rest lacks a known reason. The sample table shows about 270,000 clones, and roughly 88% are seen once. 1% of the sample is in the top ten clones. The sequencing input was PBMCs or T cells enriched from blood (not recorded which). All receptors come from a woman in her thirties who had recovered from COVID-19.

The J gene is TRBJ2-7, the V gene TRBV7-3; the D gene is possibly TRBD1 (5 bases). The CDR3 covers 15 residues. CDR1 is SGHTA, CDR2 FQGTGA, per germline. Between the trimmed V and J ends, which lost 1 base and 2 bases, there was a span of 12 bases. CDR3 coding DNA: TGTGCCAGCAGCTTAATGGTGGGGCAAGCCTACGAGCAGTACTTC. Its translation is CASSLMVGQAYEQYF. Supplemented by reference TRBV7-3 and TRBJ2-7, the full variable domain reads GAGVSQTPSNKVTEKGKYVELRCDPISGHTALYWYRQSLGQGPEFLIYFQGTGAADDSGLPNDRFFAVRPEGSVSTLKIQRTERGDSAVYLCASSLMVGQAYEQYFGPGTRLTVT.

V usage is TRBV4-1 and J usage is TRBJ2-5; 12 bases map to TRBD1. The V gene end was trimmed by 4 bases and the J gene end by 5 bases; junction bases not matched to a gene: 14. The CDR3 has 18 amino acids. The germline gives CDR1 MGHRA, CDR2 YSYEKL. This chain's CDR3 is CASSLRGGTGGAGETQYF. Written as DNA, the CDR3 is TGCGCCAGCAGCCTTAGAGGGGGGACAGGGGGCGCCGGGGAGACCCAGTACTTC.

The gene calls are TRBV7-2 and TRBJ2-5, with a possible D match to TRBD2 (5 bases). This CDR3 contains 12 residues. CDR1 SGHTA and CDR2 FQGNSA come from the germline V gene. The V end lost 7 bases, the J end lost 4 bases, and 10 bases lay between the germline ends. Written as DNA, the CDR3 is TGTGCCAGCAAAGTCAGCGGAGAGACCCAGTACTTC. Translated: CASKVSGETQYF.

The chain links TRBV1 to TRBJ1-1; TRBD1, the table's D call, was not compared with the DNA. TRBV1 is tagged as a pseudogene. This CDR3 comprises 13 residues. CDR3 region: CTSRGDRATEAFF. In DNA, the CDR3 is TGCACCAGCAGAGGGGACAGGGCAACTGAAGCTTTCTTT.

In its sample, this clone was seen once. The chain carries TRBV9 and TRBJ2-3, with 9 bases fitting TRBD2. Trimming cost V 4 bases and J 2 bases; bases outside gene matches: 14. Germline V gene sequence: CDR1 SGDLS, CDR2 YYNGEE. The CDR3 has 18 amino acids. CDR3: CASSPLGGGAFDTDTQYF. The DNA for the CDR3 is TGTGCCAGCAGCCCTCTAGGCGGGGGGGCGTTCGACACAGATACGCAGTATTTT.

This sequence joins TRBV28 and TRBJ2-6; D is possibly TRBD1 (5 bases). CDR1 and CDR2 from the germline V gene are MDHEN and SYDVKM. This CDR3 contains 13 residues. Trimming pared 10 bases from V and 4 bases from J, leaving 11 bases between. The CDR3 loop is CATRRAGANVLTF. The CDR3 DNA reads TGTGCCACCCGCAGGGCCGGGGCCAACGTCCTGACTTTC.

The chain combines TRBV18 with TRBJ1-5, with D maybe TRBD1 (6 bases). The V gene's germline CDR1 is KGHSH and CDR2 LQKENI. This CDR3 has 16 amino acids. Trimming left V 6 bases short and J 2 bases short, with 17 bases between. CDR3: CASSPKTGTGNQPQHF. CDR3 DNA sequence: TGTGCCAGCTCCCCAAAAACAGGGACGGGCAATCAGCCCCAGCATTTT.

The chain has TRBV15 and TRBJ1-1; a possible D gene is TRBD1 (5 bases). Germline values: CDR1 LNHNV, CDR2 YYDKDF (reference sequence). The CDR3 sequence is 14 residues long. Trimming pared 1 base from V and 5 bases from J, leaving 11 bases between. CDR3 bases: TGTGCCACCAGCAGAGTGGGACTACTTACTGAAGCTTTCTTT. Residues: CATSRVGLLTEAFF. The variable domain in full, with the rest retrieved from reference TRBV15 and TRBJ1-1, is DAMVIQNPRYQVTQFGKPVTLSCSQTLNHNVMYWYQQKSSQAPKLLFHYYDKDFNNEADTPDNFQSRRPNTSFCFLDIRSPGLGDTAMYLCATSRVGLLTEAFFGQGTRLTVV.

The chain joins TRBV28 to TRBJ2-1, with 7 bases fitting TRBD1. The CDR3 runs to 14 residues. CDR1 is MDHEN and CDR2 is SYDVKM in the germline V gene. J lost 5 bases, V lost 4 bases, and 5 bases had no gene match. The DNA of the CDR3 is TGTGCCAGCAGTTCCCCCGGGACAGACAATGAGCAGTTCTTC. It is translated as CASSSPGTDNEQFF.